One sample yielded the 10 T cell receptor beta chains listed below, sequenced in a study of blood T cell repertoires in COVID-19. Only in-frame clones appear in the TCRdb table, and some are missing; sequencing was by immunoSEQ multiplex PCR. The sample yields fewer than 130,000 clones, around 79% seen once. The sample consisted of peripheral blood. The receptors come from a woman aged 80 or older with active or convalescent COVID-19.

The V and J genes are TRBV3-1 (or the pseudogene TRBV3-2) and TRBJ1-1; 8 nucleotides line up with TRBD1. Germline V CDR1 and CDR2: LGHDT, YNNKEL (reference sequence). This CDR3 comprises 14 residues. The V and J ends lost 3 bases and 4 bases, in that order; junction bases with no gene match: 4. The CDR3 loop is CASSQATGGTEAFF. As DNA, the CDR3 is TGTGCCAGCAGCCAGGCCACAGGGGGCACTGAAGCTTTCTTT.

The chain is built from TRBV18 and TRBJ2-2; 10 nucleotides match TRBD2. V was clipped by 1 base and J by 0 bases; unmatched bases: 5. Germline CDR1 and CDR2: KGHSH and LQKENI. The CDR3 is 18 residues long. Written as DNA, the CDR3 is TGTGCCAGCTCACCACGGGTAGCGGGAGGTTCGAACACCGGGGAGCTGTTTTTT. It specifies CASSPRVAGGSNTGELFF. The entire variable domain, with the rest obtained from reference TRBV18 and TRBJ2-2, is as follows: NAGVMQNPRHLVRRRGQEARLRCSPMKGHSHVYWYRQLPEEGLKFMVYLQKENIIDESGMPKERFSAEFPKEGPSILRIQQVVRGDSAAYFCASSPRVAGGSNTGELFFGEGSRLTVL.

V gene TRBV7-9 combines with J gene TRBJ1-5; the D gene is possibly TRBD1 (6 bases). The CDR3 runs 14 residues. The V gene lost 4 bases and the J gene lost 4 bases, with 11 bases spanning the gap. From germline, CDR1 is SEHNR and CDR2 FQNEAQ (reference sequence). For the CDR3, the DNA is TGTGCCAGCAGCTACTGGGACACGAATCAGCCCCAGCATTTT. It yields the protein CASSYWDTNQPQHF.

The V gene is TRBV19, the J gene TRBJ1-1; 10 bases fit TRBD1. The CDR3 consists of 14 residues. With V trimmed by 10 bases and J by 5 bases, 10 bases remained unmatched. Germline lookup yields CDR1 LNHDA and CDR2 SQIVND (reference sequence). CDR3: CATSRGQGLTEAFF. DNA of the CDR3: TGTGCCACCTCACGGGGACAGGGGTTGACTGAAGCTTTCTTT.

This chain uses TRBV24-1 with TRBJ2-3, with D maybe TRBD2 (6 bases). Germline loops: CDR1 KGHDR, CDR2 SFDVKD. The CDR3 totals 13 residues. With 4 bases removed from V and 6 bases from J, the gap between germline ends came to 10 bases. The CDR3 DNA sequence: TGTGCCACCAGTGAGGGGAGCGGGGATACGCAGTATTTT. Translation gives CATSEGSGDTQYF.

This chain uses TRBV7-8 with TRBJ2-7; 9 bases map to TRBD1. The CDR3 length is 15 residues. Germline lookup yields CDR1 SGHVS and CDR2 FQNEAQ. V was clipped by 5 bases and J by 4 bases; unmatched bases: 9. DNA for the CDR3: TGTGCCAGCAGCCAAGGGACAGGGCCTCTGTACGAGCAGTACTTC. Protein: CASSQGTGPLYEQYF.

V and J are TRBV19 and TRBJ2-2; no reliable D call. With 2 bases removed from V and 3 bases from J, the gap between germline ends came to 13 bases. The CDR3 contains 16 residues. Germline CDR1 is LNHDA and CDR2 is SQIVND (reference sequence). The CDR3 sequence is CASSITRTADTGELFF. The CDR3 nucleotides read TGTGCCAGTAGTATAACTCGCACCGCGGACACCGGGGAGCTGTTTTTT.

The chain carries TRBV5-4 and TRBJ1-2; D perhaps matches TRBD1 (5 bases). Germline CDR1 SGHNT, CDR2 YYREEE (reference sequence). V lost 9 bases, J lost 0 bases, and 9 bases lay in between. CDR3 length: 12 residues. CDR3 sequence: CATGQANYGYTF. CDR3 sequence (DNA): TGTGCCACCGGACAAGCTAACTATGGCTACACCTTC.

The chain carries TRBV20-1 and TRBJ1-2; no firm D call. Deletions cut 3 bases from V and 4 bases from J, with 12 bases between. Germline V gene data show CDR1 as DFQATT and CDR2 as SNEGSKA (reference sequence). The CDR3 loop spans 13 amino acids. DNA of the CDR3: TGCAGTGCTAGTTGGGCCACCTCCTATGGCTACACCTTC. As protein: CSASWATSYGYTF.

The chain links TRBV7-9 to TRBJ2-7; 14 bases are shared with TRBD2. The germline CDR1 and CDR2 sequences are SEHNR and FQNEAQ (reference sequence). J gave up 4 bases and V 6 bases, and 11 bases lay outside the gene matches. The CDR3 covers 17 residues. The CDR3 here is CASSFTGTSGRGYEQYF. The DNA of the CDR3 is TGTGCCAGCAGTTTCACCGGGACTAGCGGGAGAGGTTACGAGCAGTACTTC.